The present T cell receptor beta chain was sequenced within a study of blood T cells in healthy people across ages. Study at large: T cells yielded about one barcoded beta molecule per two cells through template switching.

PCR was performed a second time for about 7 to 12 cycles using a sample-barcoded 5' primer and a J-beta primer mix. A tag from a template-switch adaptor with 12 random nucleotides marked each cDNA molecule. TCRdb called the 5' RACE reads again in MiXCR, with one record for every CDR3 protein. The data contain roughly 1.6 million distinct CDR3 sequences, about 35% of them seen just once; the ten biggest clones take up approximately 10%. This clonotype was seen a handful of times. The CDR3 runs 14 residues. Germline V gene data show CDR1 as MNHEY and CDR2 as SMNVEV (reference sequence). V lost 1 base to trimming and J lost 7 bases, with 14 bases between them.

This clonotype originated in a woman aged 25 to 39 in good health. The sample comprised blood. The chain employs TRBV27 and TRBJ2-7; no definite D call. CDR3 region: CASSLLGSAREQYF. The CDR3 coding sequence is TGTGCCAGCAGTTTATTGGGCAGTGCCAGGGAGCAGTACTTC.